This TCR beta chain stems from a study of blood T cell repertoires in COVID-19. Turning to the study itself: COVID-19 samples from acute and convalescent phases originated in the United States, Italy and Spain. The cDNA or gDNA used as material had been derived from T cells, B-cell-depleted T cells, or PBMCs.

This clone was seen a handful of times. In germline, CDR1 is MDHEN, CDR2 SYDVKM. The V gene lost 3 bases and the J gene lost 0 bases, with 9 bases spanning the gap. This CDR3 region has 15 residues. As handled by the study authors: Quantification of nucleated cells was approximated via reference gene primer amplification. Repertoires were generated with immunoSEQ multiplex PCR, while TCRdb's copy carries only in-frame clones and drops some. The DNA was the basis for D and trimming; V, J and clone size are from that table. The sample lists about 94,000 clones, roughly 86% occurring once. What was sequenced was peripheral blood. The rearrangement uses TRBV28 and TRBJ2-4; D is undetermined. The origin of this receptor is a woman aged 55-75 years in a cohort sampled during active or convalescent COVID-19. CDR3 region: CASSLAVLAKNIQYF. CDR3 sequence (DNA): TGTGCCAGCAGTTTGGCAGTTCTAGCCAAAAACATTCAGTACTTC.